Given below is one T cell receptor (beta chain) in context. immunoSEQ v3.0 was run at survey level. Using immunoSEQ multiplex PCR, the repertoire was profiled, and TCRdb retains in-frame clones only, with some absent. The sample lists about 43,000 clones, about 95% occurring once. The sample belongs to a study of long-term antiretroviral therapy in people with HIV. This CDR3 region has 15 residues. Per the germline V gene, CDR1 is SGHDN and CDR2 is FVKESK. Trimming took 7 bases from V and 5 from J, leaving 21 bases between them. This chain joins TRBV14 and TRBJ2-7; D might be TRBD1 or TRBD2, each matching 5 bases. The sample was unsorted PBMCs, taken just over 9 years after starting antiretroviral therapy. This TCR was recovered from a man aged 25-45 years with HIV. The CDR3 nucleotides read TGTGCCAGCAATTCGAGGGACGATTCTCCCCACGAGCAGTACTTC. Its protein is CASNSRDDSPHEQYF.